This TCR beta chain was sequenced for a study of vaccination effects on CD4 cells after COVID-19. This clone was detected only once. Its antigen is undetermined. Around day 10 of culture, CD4+ T cells were separated out. All participants had two doses of either the BNT162b2 or mRNA-1273 vaccine. Clones were read by immunoSEQ multiplex PCR, and TCRdb kept only the in-frame ones, dropping some. The data show tens of thousands of clones, 70% to 75% seen once. The CDR3 has 17 residues. Looked up from germline, CDR1 is SGHKS and CDR2 is YYEKEE (reference sequence). After removal of 4 bases from V and 0 bases from J, the junction contained 3 bases not matched to a gene.

The receptor's source is a human donor who received a COVID-19 vaccine. The material sequenced was CD4+ T cells from PBMCs cultured without peptide, taken after COVID-19 vaccination. V gene TRBV5-5 combines with J gene TRBJ2-2; 13 bases align to TRBD2. This CDR3 is CASSGGLAGTNTGELFF. In DNA, the CDR3 is TGTGCCAGCAGCGGGGGACTAGCGGGGACGAACACCGGGGAGCTGTTTTTT.